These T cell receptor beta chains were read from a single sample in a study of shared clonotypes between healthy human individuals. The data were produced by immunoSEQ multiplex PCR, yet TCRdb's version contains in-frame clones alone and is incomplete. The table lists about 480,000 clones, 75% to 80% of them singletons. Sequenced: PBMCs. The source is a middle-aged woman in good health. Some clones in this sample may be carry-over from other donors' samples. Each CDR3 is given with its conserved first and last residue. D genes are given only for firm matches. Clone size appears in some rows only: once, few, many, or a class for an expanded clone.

CASDRGGGNEQFF	TGCGCCAGTGACAGGGGAGGGGGCAATGAGCAGTTCTTC	-	-	TRBV5-1	TRBJ2-1
CASSMGGAGQPQHF	TGTGCCAGTAGTATGGGGGGGGCTGGGCAGCCCCAGCATTTT	-	-	TRBV19	TRBJ1-5
CASSLSQGPGNTIYF	TGTGCCAGCAGTTTGTCCCAGGGGCCCGGAAACACCATATATTTT	-	-	TRBV28	TRBJ1-3
CASSTSTDPYSNQPQHF	TGTGCCAGCAGCACATCGACAGACCCTTATAGCAATCAGCCCCAGCATTTT	-	once	TRBV7-9	TRBJ1-5
CAWSLQGEQYF	TGTGCCTGGAGTTTACAAGGCGAGCAGTACTTC	-	-	TRBV30	TRBJ2-7
CASSARRGAETQYF	TGTGCCAGCAGCGCCCGGCGAGGGGCAGAGACCCAGTACTTC	-	-	TRBV7-2	TRBJ2-5
CASSYAAGVQFF	TGTGCCAGCAGTTACGCAGCAGGGGTGCAGTTCTTC	-	-	TRBV6-5	TRBJ2-1
CASSLSGQGAFGYTF	TGCGCCAGCAGCTTGAGCGGTCAGGGGGCCTTTGGCTACACCTTC	TRBD1	once	TRBV5-1	TRBJ1-2
CASSINGGSNQPQHF	TGTGCCAGTAGTATTAACGGGGGGAGCAATCAGCCCCAGCATTTT	-	few	TRBV19	TRBJ1-5
CASRVKREGQTQYF	TGTGCCAGCAGGGTTAAGCGGGAGGGCCAGACCCAGTACTTC	TRBD2	few	TRBV2	TRBJ2-5
CASSEAPTTVPESNQPQHF	TGCGCCAGCAGTGAAGCCCCGACGACGGTCCCTGAGAGCAATCAGCCCCAGCATTTT	-	-	TRBV10-1	TRBJ1-5
CASRLTGLSGNTIYF	TGTGCCAGCAGACTGACAGGTCTCTCTGGAAACACCATATATTTT	-	-	TRBV7-2	TRBJ1-3
CAISMRGGLNTEAFF	TGTGCCATCAGCATGAGGGGGGGGTTGAACACTGAAGCTTTCTTT	-	-	TRBV10-3	TRBJ1-1
CASSYGRRGSNQPQHF	TGTGCCAGCAGTTACGGCCGGCGTGGTAGCAATCAGCCCCAGCATTTT	-	-	TRBV6-6	TRBJ1-5
CASSPGTYFPSGNTIYF	TGTGCCAGCTCACCGGGAACCTATTTCCCCTCTGGAAACACCATATATTTT	-	-	TRBV18	TRBJ1-3
CASSPRPIYNEQFF	TGTGCCAGCAGCCCAAGACCCATTTACAATGAGCAGTTCTTC	-	-	TRBV11-2	TRBJ2-1
CATSRDLASGRGGYNEQFF	TGTGCCACCAGCAGAGATTTGGCTAGCGGGAGAGGGGGGTACAATGAGCAGTTCTTC	TRBD2	-	TRBV15	TRBJ2-1
CASRRGRQGIPYSYEQYF	TGTGCCAGCAGGAGAGGGCGACAGGGAATCCCCTACTCCTACGAGCAGTACTTC	TRBD1	-	TRBV7-8	TRBJ2-7
CASSEARWGYTF	TGTGCCAGCAGTGAAGCGAGGTGGGGCTACACCTTC	-	-	TRBV6-1	TRBJ1-2
CASSGDRGAPQHF	TGTGCCAGCAGTGGGGACAGGGGGGCCCCCCAGCATTTT	TRBD1	few	TRBV25-1	TRBJ1-5
CASSPTGVSYEQYF	TGTGCCAGCAGCCCGACGGGCGTCTCCTACGAGCAGTACTTC	-	many	TRBV5-4	TRBJ2-7
CASSQESLPRDTDTQYF	TGCGCCAGCAGCCAAGAGAGTCTCCCCCGGGACACAGATACGCAGTATTTT	-	-	TRBV4-3	TRBJ2-3
CAWSGLTGKNQETQYF	TGTGCCTGGAGTGGCCTTACCGGGAAAAACCAAGAGACCCAGTACTTC	-	-	TRBV30	TRBJ2-5
CASSEPTSDRGGQPQHF	TGTGCCAGCAGCGAGCCAACGTCAGACAGGGGCGGTCAGCCCCAGCATTTT	TRBD1	-	TRBV9	TRBJ1-5
CASSQQGLAEYNEQFF	TGCGCCAGCAGCCAACAGGGACTAGCGGAATACAATGAGCAGTTCTTC	TRBD2	once	TRBV4-1	TRBJ2-1
CASSFNTAGVGYNEQFF	TGCGCCAGCAGCTTTAATACCGCTGGGGTGGGATACAATGAGCAGTTCTTC	-	many	TRBV5-1	TRBJ2-1
CASSLGTANYGYTF	TGCGCCAGCAGCTTAGGCACCGCTAACTATGGCTACACCTTC	-	-	TRBV5-1	TRBJ1-2
CASSLKGLAGEINEQFF	TGTGCCAGCAGCTTAAAGGGACTAGCGGGAGAAATTAATGAGCAGTTCTTC	TRBD2	-	TRBV7-2	TRBJ2-1
CASSLVRGTGAFRETQYF	TGTGCCAGCAGCTTAGTCAGGGGGACAGGTGCTTTCCGGGAGACCCAGTACTTC	TRBD1	-	TRBV7-6	TRBJ2-5
CASSFRGLWGETQYF	TGTGCCAGTAGTTTCAGGGGTTTATGGGGAGAGACCCAGTACTTC	-	-	TRBV19	TRBJ2-5
CASSQTTGNEQFF	TGCGCCAGCAGCCAAACAACCGGCAATGAGCAGTTCTTC	-	-	TRBV4-1	TRBJ2-1
CASSDPGQGLIYF	TGCGCCAGCAGCGACCCGGGACAGGGGCTTATATATTTT	TRBD1	-	TRBV5-1	TRBJ1-3
CASSLETYNEQFF	TGCGCCAGCAGCTTGGAAACATACAATGAGCAGTTCTTC	-	-	TRBV5-1	TRBJ2-1
CASSQLLAGGTDTQYF	TGCGCCAGCAGCCAATTGCTAGCGGGAGGCACAGATACGCAGTATTTT	TRBD2	once	TRBV4-1	TRBJ2-3
CASSVASATDTQYF	TGTGCCAGCAGCGTCGCTAGCGCTACAGATACGCAGTATTTT	-	-	TRBV9	TRBJ2-3
CASSLDRGVGQETQYF	TGTGCCAGCAGCTTGGATCGGGGGGTGGGCCAAGAGACCCAGTACTTC	TRBD2	-	TRBV5-8	TRBJ2-5
CASSVEGLGAQETQYF	TGTGCCAGCAGCGTAGAAGGTTTGGGAGCCCAAGAGACCCAGTACTTC	-	-	TRBV9	TRBJ2-5
CASSYAAELGTEAFF	TGTGCCAGCAGTTATGCGGCAGAACTGGGCACTGAAGCTTTCTTT	-	-	TRBV6-6	TRBJ1-1
CAWSGGSYEQYF	TGTGCCTGGAGTGGGGGTTCCTACGAGCAGTACTTC	-	-	TRBV30	TRBJ2-7
CASSQGTHGDEKLFF	TGTGCCAGCAGCCAGGGGACCCACGGGGATGAAAAACTGTTTTTT	-	-	TRBV7-9	TRBJ1-4
CAWSADSSTVPLHF	TGTGCCTGGAGTGCGGACAGCTCGACGGTCCCCCTCCACTTT	-	-	TRBV30	TRBJ1-6
CASSSVPGGTNEKLFF	TGTGCCAGCAGCTCGGTTCCTGGTGGAACTAATGAAAAACTGTTTTTT	-	-	TRBV7-8	TRBJ1-4
CASSLAGQGQETQYF	TGTGCCAGCAGCTTAGCTGGACAGGGGCAAGAGACCCAGTACTTC	TRBD1	-	TRBV11-2	TRBJ2-5
CASSPQGTGELFF	TGCGCCAGCAGCCCTCAGGGGACCGGGGAGCTGTTTTTT	-	-	TRBV5-1	TRBJ2-2
CASRFGGTTYEQYF	TGTGCCAGCAGATTTGGCGGTACAACCTACGAGCAGTACTTC	-	-	TRBV6-1	TRBJ2-7
CASSESRGTGELFF	TGTGCCAGCAGTGAATCCCGGGGGACCGGGGAGCTGTTTTTT	-	-	TRBV2	TRBJ2-2
CASSPWTGSYEQYF	TGTGCCAGCAGCCCGTGGACTGGATCCTACGAGCAGTACTTC	-	-	TRBV7-2	TRBJ2-7
CASRAGGAYEQYF	TGCGCCAGCAGGGCAGGGGGGGCCTACGAGCAGTACTTC	-	-	TRBV5-1	TRBJ2-7
CASSQDRGNTIYF	TGCGCCAGCAGCCAAGACCGTGGAAACACCATATATTTT	-	few	TRBV4-3	TRBJ1-3
CASSLIEGYEQYF	TGTGCCAGCAGCTTAATTGAAGGCTACGAGCAGTACTTC	-	-	TRBV7-3	TRBJ2-7
CASSLGPTPTNEKLFF	TGTGCCAGCAGCTTAGGCCCGACACCTACTAATGAAAAACTGTTTTTT	-	few	TRBV7-6	TRBJ1-4
CAWSTGYKNIQYF	TGTGCCTGGAGTACAGGTTACAAAAACATTCAGTACTTC	-	-	TRBV30	TRBJ2-4
CASSFRKGNEQYF	TGTGCCAGCAGCTTCAGGAAAGGGAACGAGCAGTACTTC	-	once	TRBV5-6	TRBJ2-7
CASVITTNTEAFF	TGTGCCAGCGTGATCACTACGAACACTGAAGCTTTCTTT	-	-	TRBV6-1	TRBJ1-1
CASSSLWGRKNTEAFF	TGTGCCAGCAGCTCCCTTTGGGGACGGAAGAACACTGAAGCTTTCTTT	-	-	TRBV7-6	TRBJ1-1
CASSPRVAVADTQYF	TGTGCCAGCAGCCCCAGGGTTGCAGTCGCAGATACGCAGTATTTT	-	-	TRBV14	TRBJ2-3
CASSLNRGAGFYEQYF	TGTGCCAGCAGCTTAAATCGGGGGGCTGGGTTCTACGAGCAGTACTTC	-	-	TRBV7-8	TRBJ2-7